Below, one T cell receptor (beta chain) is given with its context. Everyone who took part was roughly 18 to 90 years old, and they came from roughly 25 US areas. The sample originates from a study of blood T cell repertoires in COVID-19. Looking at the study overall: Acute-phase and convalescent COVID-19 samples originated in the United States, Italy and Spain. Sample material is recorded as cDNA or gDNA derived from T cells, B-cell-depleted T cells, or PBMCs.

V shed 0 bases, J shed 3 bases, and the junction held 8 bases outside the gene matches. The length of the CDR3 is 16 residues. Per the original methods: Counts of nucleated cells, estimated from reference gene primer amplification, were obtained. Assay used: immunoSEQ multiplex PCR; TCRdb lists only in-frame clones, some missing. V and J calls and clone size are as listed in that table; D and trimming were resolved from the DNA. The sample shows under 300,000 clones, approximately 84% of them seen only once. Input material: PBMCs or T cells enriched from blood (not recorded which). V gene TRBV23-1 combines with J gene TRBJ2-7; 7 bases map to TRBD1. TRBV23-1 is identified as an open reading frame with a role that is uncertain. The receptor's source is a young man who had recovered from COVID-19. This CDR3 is CASSQSKGGQCYEQYF. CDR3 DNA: TGCGCCAGCAGTCAATCGAAAGGGGGCCAATGCTACGAGCAGTACTTC.